The present T cell receptor (beta chain) was sequenced within a study of cytomegalovirus exposure and HLA in healthy donors. The length of the CDR3 is 11 residues. V gave up 5 bases and J gave up 12 bases; unmatched junction bases: 1. In germline, CDR1 is SGHTA, CDR2 FQGNSA. Clones were sequenced by immunoSEQ multiplex PCR, and TCRdb holds only the in-frame ones, with some missing. Of about 98,000 clones listed, more than 75% were seen once; the top ten hold around 6.3%. The receptor comes from a man between 18 and 29 years old in good health and CMV-seropositive. This chain uses TRBV7-2 with TRBJ2-1, with 10 bases fitting TRBD2. Sample: PBMCs. The CDR3 region has the DNA TGTGCCAGCAGCCCTAGCGGGGGGCAGTTCTTC. This sequence encodes CASSPSGGQFF. The whole variable domain, remainder taken from reference TRBV7-2 and TRBJ2-1, is GAGVSQSPSNKVTEKGKDVELRCDPISGHTALYWYRQSLGQGLEFLIYFQGNSAPDKSGLPSDRFSAERTGGSVSTLTIQRTQQEDSAVYLCASSPSGGQFFGPGTRLTVL.